Below are 6 T cell receptor beta chains sequenced from a single sample in a study of spatial heterogeneity in lung cancer. The sample's time point: sample taken at primary tumor resection. The study sequenced unsorted whole RNA from tumor, nontumor lung or frozen PBMC. From the 5' RACE reads, TCRdb called clonotypes with MiXCR, one entry per CDR3 protein. This table holds some 14,000 distinct CDR3 sequences, more than 4.5% found once. Specimen: lung tumor tissue, collected at surgery. The receptor set was obtained from a human donor with early-stage non-small cell lung cancer.

This clonotype was recorded at least ten times. This beta chain slipped into a library made for alpha chains as a stray read, so its size is not meaningful. This CDR3 reads CASSLASLAGLATEAFF. The CDR3, as DNA: TGTGCCAGCAGCTTAGCCTCCCTAGCGGGGTTGGCCACTGAAGCTTTCTTT. The J gene is TRBJ1-1, the V gene TRBV7-2, with D hard to call. The germline V gene encodes CDR1 SGHTA and CDR2 FQGNSA. This CDR3 has 17 residues. V was clipped by 0 bases and J by 4 bases, with 18 bases between them.

This clonotype was detected many times. This beta chain came through as a stray read in a library set up for alpha chains, and its size says little. The CDR3 loop reads CASSLRASGNTGELFF. DNA for the CDR3: TGCGCCAGCAGCTTGAGGGCTAGCGGGAACACCGGGGAGCTGTTTTTT. This rearrangement joins TRBV5-1 to TRBJ2-2; 7 bases fit TRBD2. With 1 base clipped from V and 1 base from J, the junction kept 4 bases outside the gene matches. CDR3 length: 16 amino acids. Germline V lookup: CDR1 SGHRS, CDR2 YFSETQ.

This clonotype was seen ten or more times. The library was built for alpha chains, so this beta chain is an off-target read and its size means little. The rearrangement uses TRBV6-2 or TRBV6-3 and TRBJ2-7; 9 bases are shared with TRBD2. After removal of 1 base from V and 6 bases from J, the junction contained 7 bases not matched to a gene. Germline CDR1 and CDR2: MNHEY and SVGEGT. This CDR3 has 15 residues. CDR3 protein: CASSYLLAGLSEQYV. The CDR3 DNA reads as TGTGCCAGCAGTTACTTGCTAGCGGGATTGTCCGAGCAGTACGTC.

This clonotype was observed many times. Because this beta chain is a stray read in a library intended to capture alpha chains, its abundance should not be given much weight. The V call is TRBV7-3, the J call TRBJ2-3; D not certain. V was cut by 6 bases and J by 0 bases, with 10 bases left in between. CDR1 is SGHTA and CDR2 is FQGTGA in the germline V gene. The CDR3 is 14 amino acids. Here the CDR3 DNA reads TGTGCCAGCAGTCAAGGCCAGAGCACAGATACGCAGTATTTT. Its translation: CASSQGQSTDTQYF.

Note on this clonotype: In a library made to pick up alpha chains, this beta chain is a stray read with a size that means little. The genes are TRBV6-2 or TRBV6-3 and TRBJ2-1, with TRBD1 matching over 9 bases. After removal of 5 bases from V and 6 bases from J, the junction contained 17 bases not matched to a gene. Per germline, CDR1 MNHEY and CDR2 SVGEGT. This CDR3 spans 18 amino acids. CDR3 loop: CASSPQLLRDRARNEQFF. The CDR3 DNA reads as TGTGCCAGCAGTCCCCAACTCCTCCGGGACAGGGCACGCAATGAGCAGTTCTTC.

This clonotype was recorded many times. Being off target in a library aimed at alpha chains, this beta chain has a size of little meaning. This chain uses TRBV7-2 with TRBJ2-5, with D possibly being TRBD2 (6 bases). The CDR3 has 16 amino acids. CDR1 and CDR2 (germline): SGHTA, FQGNSA. V was trimmed by 2 bases and J by 1 base, leaving 14 bases between them. The CDR3 loop reads CASSLLARGPQETQYF. The CDR3 region has the DNA TGTGCCAGCAGCTTACTGGCGCGGGGACCCCAAGAGACCCAGTACTTC.